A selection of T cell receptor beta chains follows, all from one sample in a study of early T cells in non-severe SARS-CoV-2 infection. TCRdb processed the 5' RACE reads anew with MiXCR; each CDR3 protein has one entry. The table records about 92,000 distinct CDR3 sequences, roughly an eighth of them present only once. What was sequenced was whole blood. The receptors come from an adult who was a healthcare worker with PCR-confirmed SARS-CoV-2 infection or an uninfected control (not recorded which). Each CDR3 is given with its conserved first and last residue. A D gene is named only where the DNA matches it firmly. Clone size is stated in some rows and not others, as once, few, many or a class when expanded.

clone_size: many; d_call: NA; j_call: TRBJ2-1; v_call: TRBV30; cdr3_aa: CAWSVRGRSVDEQFF; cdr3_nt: TGTGCCTGGAGTGTTAGGGGGAGGTCAGTGGATGAGCAGTTCTTC
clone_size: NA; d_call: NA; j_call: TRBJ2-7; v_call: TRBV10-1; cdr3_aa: CASSPRALSYEQYF; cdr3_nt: TGCGCCAGCAGTCCGAGGGCACTCTCCTACGAGCAGTACTTC
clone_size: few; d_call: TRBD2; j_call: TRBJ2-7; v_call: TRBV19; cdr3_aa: CASSIPTSGSIYEQYF; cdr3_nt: TGTGCCAGTAGTATCCCAACTAGCGGGAGCATCTACGAGCAGTACTTC
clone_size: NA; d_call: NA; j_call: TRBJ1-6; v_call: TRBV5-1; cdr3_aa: CASSLGATSPLHF; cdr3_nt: TGCGCCAGCAGCTTGGGGGCGACTTCACCCCTCCACTTT
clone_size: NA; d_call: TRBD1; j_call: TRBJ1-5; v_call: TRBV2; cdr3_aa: CASRTGTGSNQPQHF; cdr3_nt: TGTGCCAGCAGAACCGGGACAGGGAGTAATCAGCCCCAGCATTTT
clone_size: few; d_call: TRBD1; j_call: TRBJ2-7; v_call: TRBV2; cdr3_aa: CASVETGSLGQYF; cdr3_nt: TGTGCCAGCGTCGAGACAGGGTCCCTTGGGCAGTACTTC
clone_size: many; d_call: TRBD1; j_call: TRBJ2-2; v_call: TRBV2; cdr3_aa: CASRGDSHTGELFF; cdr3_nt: TGTGCCAGCAGAGGGGACAGCCACACCGGGGAGCTGTTTTTT
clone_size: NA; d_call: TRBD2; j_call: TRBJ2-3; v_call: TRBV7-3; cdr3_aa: CASSPHRGRGLAGVRTQYF; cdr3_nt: TGTGCCAGCAGCCCTCACAGGGGCCGGGGACTAGCGGGAGTGCGAACGCAGTATTTT
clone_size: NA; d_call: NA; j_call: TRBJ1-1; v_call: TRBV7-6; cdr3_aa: CASSLAYRDTEAFF; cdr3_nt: TGTGCCAGCAGCTTAGCCTACCGGGACACTGAAGCTTTCTTT
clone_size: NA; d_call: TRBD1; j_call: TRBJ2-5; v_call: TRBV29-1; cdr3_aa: CSDGTGGRGGETQYF; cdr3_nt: TGCAGCGATGGGACAGGGGGCCGGGGAGGCGAGACCCAGTACTTC
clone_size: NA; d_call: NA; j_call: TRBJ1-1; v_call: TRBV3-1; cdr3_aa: CASSQGGPWPTEAFF; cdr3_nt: TGTGCCAGCAGCCAAGGGGGGCCCTGGCCCACTGAAGCTTTCTTT
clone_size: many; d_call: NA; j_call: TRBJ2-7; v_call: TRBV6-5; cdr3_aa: CASSYFYTYEQYF; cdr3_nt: TGTGCCAGCAGTTACTTTTACACCTACGAGCAGTACTTC
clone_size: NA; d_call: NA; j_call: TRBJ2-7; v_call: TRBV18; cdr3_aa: CASSPTGNYEQYF; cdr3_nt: TGTGCCAGCTCACCGACAGGAAACTACGAGCAGTACTTC
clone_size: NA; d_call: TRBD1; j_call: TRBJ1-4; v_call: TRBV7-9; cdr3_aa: CASTTEGAGEKLFF; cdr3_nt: TGTGCCAGCACCACAGAGGGGGCGGGTGAAAAACTGTTTTTT
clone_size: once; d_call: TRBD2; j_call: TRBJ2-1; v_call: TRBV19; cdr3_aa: CASSSGLAGTFGGEQFF; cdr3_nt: TGTGCCAGTAGTTCCGGACTAGCGGGTACTTTCGGCGGTGAGCAGTTCTTC
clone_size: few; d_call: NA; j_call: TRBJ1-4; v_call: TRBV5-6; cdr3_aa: CASSSQGNEKLFF; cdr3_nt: TGTGCCAGCAGCTCGCAGGGTAATGAAAAACTGTTTTTT
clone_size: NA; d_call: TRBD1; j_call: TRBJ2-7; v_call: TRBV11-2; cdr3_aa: CASSLDPGPRQGEQYF; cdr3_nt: TGTGCCAGCAGCTTAGATCCAGGGCCACGACAGGGCGAGCAGTACTTC
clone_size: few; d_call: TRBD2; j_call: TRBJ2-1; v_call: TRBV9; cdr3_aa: CASSVQTGRTYNEQFF; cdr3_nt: TGTGCCAGCAGCGTGCAGACCGGGAGGACCTACAATGAGCAGTTCTTC
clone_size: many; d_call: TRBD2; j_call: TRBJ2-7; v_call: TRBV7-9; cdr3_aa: CASSLASGASSYEQYF; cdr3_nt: TGTGCCAGCAGCTTAGCGAGCGGGGCGAGCTCCTACGAGCAGTACTTC
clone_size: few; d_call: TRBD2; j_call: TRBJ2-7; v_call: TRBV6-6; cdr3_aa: CASTGTSGNDEQYF; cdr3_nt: TGTGCCAGCACCGGGACTAGCGGGAACGACGAGCAGTACTTC
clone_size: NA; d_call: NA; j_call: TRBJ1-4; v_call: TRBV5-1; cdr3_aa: CASSLSLFTGNEKLFF; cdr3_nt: TGCGCCAGCAGCCTCTCTCTATTCACGGGTAATGAAAAACTGTTTTTT
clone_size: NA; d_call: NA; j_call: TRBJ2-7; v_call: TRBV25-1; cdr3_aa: CASSQLVDHEQYF; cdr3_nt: TGTGCCAGCTCCCAGTTGGTAGACCACGAGCAGTACTTC
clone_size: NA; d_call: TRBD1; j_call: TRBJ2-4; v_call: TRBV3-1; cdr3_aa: CASSQRGPEIQYF; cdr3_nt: TGTGCCAGCAGCCAGAGGGGGCCCGAAATTCAGTACTTC
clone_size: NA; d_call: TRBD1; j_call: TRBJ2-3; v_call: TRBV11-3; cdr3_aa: CASSYRGDLGNTQYF; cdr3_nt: TGTGCCAGCAGTTACAGGGGGGACCTCGGAAATACGCAGTATTTT
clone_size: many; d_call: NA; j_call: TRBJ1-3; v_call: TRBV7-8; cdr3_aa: CASSFLRQSGNTIYF; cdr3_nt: TGTGCCAGCAGCTTCCTCAGGCAGTCTGGAAACACCATATATTTT
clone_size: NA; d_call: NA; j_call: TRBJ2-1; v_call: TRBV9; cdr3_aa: CASEQGNEQFF; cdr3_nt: TGTGCCAGCGAACAGGGCAATGAGCAGTTCTTC
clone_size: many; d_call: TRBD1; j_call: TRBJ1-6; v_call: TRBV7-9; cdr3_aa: CASSSGQGFYNSPLHF; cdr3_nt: TGTGCCAGCAGCTCCGGACAGGGATTCTATAATTCACCCCTCCACTTT
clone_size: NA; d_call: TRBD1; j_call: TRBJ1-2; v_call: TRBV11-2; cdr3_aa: CASSEFRDRALGGYTF; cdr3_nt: TGTGCCAGCAGCGAATTCCGGGACAGGGCCCTCGGGGGCTACACCTTC
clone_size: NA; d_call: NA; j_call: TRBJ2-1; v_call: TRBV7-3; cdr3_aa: CASSLTGYNEQFF; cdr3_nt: TGTGCCAGCAGCTTAACCGGGTACAATGAGCAGTTCTTC
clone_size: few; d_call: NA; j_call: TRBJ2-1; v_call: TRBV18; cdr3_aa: CASSLIKGPYNEQFF; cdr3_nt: TGTGCCAGCTCACTAATAAAAGGACCATACAATGAGCAGTTCTTC
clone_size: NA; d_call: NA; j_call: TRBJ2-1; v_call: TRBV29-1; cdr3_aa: CSVQLGDLYGEQFF; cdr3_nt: TGCAGCGTTCAATTAGGCGATCTTTATGGTGAGCAGTTCTTC
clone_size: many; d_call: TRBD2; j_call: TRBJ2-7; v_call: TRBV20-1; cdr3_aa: CSARGREGLDYEQYF; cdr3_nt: TGCAGTGCTAGGGGGCGGGAGGGCCTTGACTACGAGCAGTACTTC
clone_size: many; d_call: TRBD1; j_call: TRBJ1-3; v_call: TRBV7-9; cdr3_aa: CASIPTGARGNTIYF; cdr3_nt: TGTGCCAGCATTCCGACAGGGGCTCGAGGAAACACCATATATTTT
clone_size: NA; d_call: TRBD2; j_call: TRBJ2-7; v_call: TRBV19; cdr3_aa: CATSGLAGAQIPRYF; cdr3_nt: TGTGCCACTTCGGGACTAGCGGGAGCCCAGATACCGCGGTACTTC
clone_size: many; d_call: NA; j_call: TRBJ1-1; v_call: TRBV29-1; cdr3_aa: CSVDGGLGTGEAFF; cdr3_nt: TGCAGCGTGGACGGTGGGTTGGGGACGGGTGAAGCTTTCTTT
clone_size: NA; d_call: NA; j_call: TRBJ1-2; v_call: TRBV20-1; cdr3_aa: CSVTRNYGYTF; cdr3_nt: TGCAGTGTTACACGAAACTATGGCTACACCTTC
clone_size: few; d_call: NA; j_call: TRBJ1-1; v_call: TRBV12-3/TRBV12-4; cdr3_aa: CASSLSDRLNTEAFF; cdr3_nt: TGTGCCAGCAGTTTAAGTGACAGACTGAACACTGAAGCTTTCTTT
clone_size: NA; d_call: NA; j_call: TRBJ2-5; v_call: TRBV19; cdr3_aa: CASSGQLRTQYF; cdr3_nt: TGTGCCAGTAGTGGACAGCTTAGGACCCAGTACTTC
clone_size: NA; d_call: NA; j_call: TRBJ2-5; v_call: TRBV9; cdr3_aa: CASSVGVGVETQYF; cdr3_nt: TGTGCCAGCAGCGTAGGTGTCGGGGTGGAGACCCAGTACTTC
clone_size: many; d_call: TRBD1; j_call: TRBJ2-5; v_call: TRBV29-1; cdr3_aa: CSVDPGTGETQYF; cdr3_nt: TGCAGCGTGGATCCCGGGACAGGAGAGACCCAGTACTTC
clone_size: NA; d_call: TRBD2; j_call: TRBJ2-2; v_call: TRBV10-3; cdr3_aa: CAISERLAGVGTGELFF; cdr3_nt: TGTGCCATCAGTGAGCGACTAGCGGGAGTCGGCACCGGGGAGCTGTTTTTT
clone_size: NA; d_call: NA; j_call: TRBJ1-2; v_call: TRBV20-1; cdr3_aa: CSARGYGAGGYTF; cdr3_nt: TGCAGTGCTAGGGGATACGGGGCTGGTGGCTACACCTTC
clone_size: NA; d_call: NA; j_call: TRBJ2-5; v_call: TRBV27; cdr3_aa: CASSSMGGQETQYF; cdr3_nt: TGTGCCAGCAGCTCGATGGGGGGACAAGAGACCCAGTACTTC
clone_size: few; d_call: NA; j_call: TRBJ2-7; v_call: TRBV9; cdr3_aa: CASTLGGDRSSYEQYF; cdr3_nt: TGTGCCAGCACCCTAGGGGGGGACAGGAGCTCCTACGAGCAGTACTTC
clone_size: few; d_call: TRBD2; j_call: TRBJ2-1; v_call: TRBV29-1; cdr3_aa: CSVETSGAYNEQFF; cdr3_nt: TGCAGCGTAGAAACTAGCGGAGCCTACAATGAGCAGTTCTTC
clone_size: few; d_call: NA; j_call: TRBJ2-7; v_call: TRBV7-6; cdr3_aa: CASSSLGSSYEQYF; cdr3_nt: TGTGCCAGCAGCTCTTTGGGAAGCTCCTACGAGCAGTACTTC
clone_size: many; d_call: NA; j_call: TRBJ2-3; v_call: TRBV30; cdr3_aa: CAWFSGRAGDTQYF; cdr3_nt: TGTGCCTGGTTTTCGGGCAGGGCTGGCGATACGCAGTATTTT
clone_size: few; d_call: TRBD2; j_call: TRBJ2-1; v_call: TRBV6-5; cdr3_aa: CASSPLAGAVDEQFF; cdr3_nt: TGTGCCAGCAGTCCGCTAGCGGGAGCGGTCGATGAGCAGTTCTTC
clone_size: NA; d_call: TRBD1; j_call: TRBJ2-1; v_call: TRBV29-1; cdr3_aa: CSGGTGGFYNEQFF; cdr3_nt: TGCAGCGGAGGGACAGGGGGCTTTTACAATGAGCAGTTCTTC